A single sample is the source of the 20 T cell receptor beta chains below, sequenced in a study of Ad26.COV2.S vaccination and SARS-CoV-2 variants. As to treatment: roughly 18 received Ad26.COV2.S at low or high dose, single or two shots; 5 received placebo; per-sample allocation not given. Samples came from day 63 after the first vaccine or placebo injection. Sequenced by immunoSEQ multiplex PCR; TCRdb stores in-frame clones only, minus some. This table has some 320,000 clones, around four fifths appearing once. Material: peripheral blood, obtained in a trial of Ad26.COV2.S vaccine versus placebo. These receptor sequences come from a person aged 18-60 years who received the Ad26.COV2.S COVID-19 vaccine or a placebo.

This clone is a singleton in its sample. The rearrangement joins TRBV5-1 to TRBJ2-2; tentative D call: TRBD2 (7 bases). CDR1 is SGHRS and CDR2 is YFSETQ in the germline V gene. The CDR3 has 16 amino acids. V was cut by 3 bases and J by 1 base, with 13 bases left in between. The DNA of the CDR3 is TGCGCCAGCAGCTCATCGGGGGGCGGGAACACCGGGGAGCTGTTTTTT. Its protein is CASSSSGGGNTGELFF.

The J gene is TRBJ1-1, the V gene TRBV18; no firm D call. Germline loops: CDR1 KGHSH, CDR2 LQKENI. With 5 bases removed from V and 1 base from J, the gap between germline ends came to 11 bases. The CDR3 runs to 14 residues. Written as DNA, the CDR3 is TGTGCCAGCTCAAATCTTAACCCGAACACTGAAGCTTTCTTT. Its translation: CASSNLNPNTEAFF.

Written as DNA, the CDR3 is TGTGCCAGCAGCCCCGCTCGCGACGGGACTAGCGGGGGGGAAGGCACAGATACGCAGTATTTT. Its protein product is CASSPARDGTSGGEGTDTQYF. The chain uses TRBV7-6 and TRBJ2-3, with 16 bases that match TRBD2. With 5 bases clipped from V and 1 base from J, the junction kept 15 bases outside the gene matches. The CDR3 sequence is 21 residues long. CDR1 is SGHVS and CDR2 is FNYEAQ in the germline V gene.

This clone was counted once. The chain carries TRBV7-9 and TRBJ1-2, with D perhaps TRBD1 (5 bases). In germline, CDR1 is SEHNR, CDR2 FQNEAQ (reference sequence). V lost 4 bases, J lost 5 bases, and 20 bases lay in between. The CDR3 sequence is 16 residues long. The CDR3 nucleotides are TGTGCCAGCAGCTCGCCCGAGGGGTCAGGAGGATATGGCTACACCTTC. It codes for CASSSPEGSGGYGYTF.

The chain couples TRBV11-1 to TRBJ2-7; D is perhaps TRBD1 or TRBD2 (7 bases each). Germline V CDR1 and CDR2: SGHAT, FQDESV (reference sequence). This CDR3 has 14 amino acids. The V gene lost 6 bases and the J gene lost 4 bases, with 16 bases spanning the gap. CDR3 sequence: CASSQAGGDYEQYF. In DNA form, the CDR3 reads TGTGCCAGCAGTCAGGCAGGGGGGGATTACGAGCAGTACTTC.

This chain uses TRBV3-1 (or the pseudogene TRBV3-2) with TRBJ1-2; D remains ambiguous. V lost 3 bases and J 3 bases, leaving 11 bases between the germline ends. Germline V gene sequence: CDR1 LGHDT, CDR2 YNNKEL (reference sequence). The CDR3 has 14 amino acids. CDR3 nucleotides: TGTGCCAGCAGCCACGGTACTTGGGACTATGGCTACACCTTC. Residues: CASSHGTWDYGYTF.

The genes are TRBV2 and TRBJ2-7; D ambiguous. Trimming stripped 5 bases from V and 2 bases from J, with 7 bases between. CDR3 length: 12 amino acids. Per germline, CDR1 SNHLY and CDR2 FYNNEI. The CDR3 region has the DNA TGTGCCAGCAGTCCTGATACCTACGAGCAGTACTTC. Its protein is CASSPDTYEQYF.

The rearrangement joins TRBV10-3 to TRBJ2-3; 11 bases are a match to TRBD2. Germline V CDR1 and CDR2: ENHRY, SYGVKD. This CDR3 spans 16 amino acids. V shed 4 bases and J 3 bases; nucleotides not matched to a gene: 6. CDR3 nucleotide sequence: TGTGCCATCAGTGGGAGACTAGCGGGGTATACAGATACGCAGTATTTT. Translated, it gives CAISGRLAGYTDTQYF.

Only one count was recorded for this clone. The chain employs TRBV4-2 and TRBJ2-3; the match to TRBD1 covers 7 bases. This CDR3 is 17 amino acids long. The V gene end was trimmed by 0 bases and the J gene end by 2 bases; junction bases not matched to a gene: 8. Germline V gives CDR1 LGHNA, CDR2 YNFKEQ. The CDR3 sequence: CASSQDDRADFTDTQYF. For the CDR3, the DNA is TGTGCCAGCAGCCAAGACGACAGGGCCGACTTCACAGATACGCAGTATTTT.

This chain links TRBV4-1 with TRBJ2-1; 7 bases are shared with TRBD2. This CDR3 spans 17 amino acids. Trimming removed 0 bases from V and 7 bases from J; junction bases left unmatched: 12. Germline V gives CDR1 MGHRA, CDR2 YSYEKL. CDR3 residues: CASSQELVIMGGNEQFF. In nucleotides, the CDR3 is TGCGCCAGCAGCCAAGAACTTGTGATAATGGGGGGGAATGAGCAGTTCTTC.

This chain joins TRBV7-9 and TRBJ1-1; D is possibly TRBD1 (6 bases). CDR3 length equals 13 residues. From germline, CDR1 is SEHNR and CDR2 FQNEAQ (reference sequence). Trimming pared 5 bases from V and 5 bases from J, leaving 12 bases between. The CDR3 region is CASSRLDRTEAFF. CDR3 bases: TGTGCCAGCAGCCGGCTGGACAGAACTGAAGCTTTCTTT. Using reference TRBV7-9 and TRBJ1-1 for the parts outside the CDR3, the full variable domain is DTGVSQNPRHKITKRGQNVTFRCDPISEHNRLYWYRQTLGQGPEFLTYFQNEAQLEKSRLLSDRFSAERPKGSFSTLEIQRTEQGDSAMYLCASSRLDRTEAFFGQGTRLTVV.

The chain carries TRBV15 and TRBJ2-5; a possible D gene is TRBD1 (7 bases). The CDR3 loop spans 14 amino acids. Trimming pared 1 base from V and 7 bases from J, leaving 13 bases between. Per the germline V gene, CDR1 is LNHNV and CDR2 is YYDKDF (reference sequence). The CDR3 loop reads CATSRASQGGTQYF. CDR3 bases: TGTGCCACCAGCAGAGCTAGCCAGGGGGGGACCCAGTACTTC.

This sequence joins TRBV9 and TRBJ1-5; D call uncertain. Deletions cut 4 bases from V and 1 base from J, with 12 bases between. CDR3 size: 15 residues. The germline V gene encodes CDR1 SGDLS and CDR2 YYNGEE. CDR3 residues: CASSPDIRSNQPQHF. The CDR3 DNA reads TGTGCCAGCAGCCCCGATATAAGGAGCAATCAGCCCCAGCATTTT. Supplemented by reference TRBV9 and TRBJ1-5, the full variable domain reads DSGVTQTPKHLITATGQRVTLRCSPRSGDLSVYWYQQSLDQGLQFLIQYYNGEERAKGNILERFSAQQFPDLHSELNLSSLELGDSALYFCASSPDIRSNQPQHFGDGTRLSIL.

The chain links TRBV18 to TRBJ2-3, with D perhaps given as TRBD1 or TRBD2 (5 bases each). V was pared by 3 bases and J by 1 base, with 5 bases between. The CDR3 spans 13 residues. The germline V gene encodes CDR1 KGHSH and CDR2 LQKENI. The CDR3 sequence is CASSPGGTDTQYF. DNA of the CDR3: TGTGCCAGCTCACCGGGGGGCACAGATACGCAGTATTTT. The entire variable domain, with the rest obtained from reference TRBV18 and TRBJ2-3, is as follows: NAGVMQNPRHLVRRRGQEARLRCSPMKGHSHVYWYRQLPEEGLKFMVYLQKENIIDESGMPKERFSAEFPKEGPSILRIQQVVRGDSAAYFCASSPGGTDTQYFGPGTRLTVL.

The genes are TRBV11-1 and TRBJ1-2; a possible D gene is TRBD1 (6 bases). Trimming cost V 4 bases and J 0 bases, with 9 bases left between them. Per germline, CDR1 SGHAT and CDR2 FQDESV (reference sequence). The CDR3 is made up of 14 amino acids. The CDR3 DNA reads TGTGCCAGCAGCTCCAGGGGAACTAACTATGGCTACACCTTC. This encodes CASSSRGTNYGYTF. Full variable domain (outside the CDR3, taken from reference TRBV11-1 and TRBJ1-2): EAEVAQSPRYKITEKSQAVAFWCDPISGHATLYWYRQILGQGPELLVQFQDESVVDDSQLPKDRFSAERLKGVDSTLKIQPAELGDSAMYLCASSSRGTNYGYTFGSGTRLTVV.

The V and J genes are TRBV5-1 and TRBJ2-5, with 13 bases aligning to TRBD2. The junction had 3 bases not matched to a gene; V was cut back by 3 bases and J by 1 base. Germline CDR1 is SGHRS and CDR2 is YFSETQ. The CDR3 runs to 16 residues. DNA of the CDR3: TGCGCCAGCAGCTACGGACTAGCGGGGGCCCAAGAGACCCAGTACTTC. The encoded protein is CASSYGLAGAQETQYF.

This clone was found a few times. V usage is TRBV20-1 and J usage is TRBJ1-1, with D uncertain. This CDR3 spans 10 amino acids. Trimming pared 3 bases from V and 10 bases from J, leaving 9 bases between. Germline CDR1 DFQATT, CDR2 SNEGSKA (reference sequence). In DNA form, the CDR3 reads TGCAGTGCTAGTGACCCGAGAGCTTTCTTT. As protein: CSASDPRAFF.

The gene calls are TRBV12-5 and TRBJ1-3; D gene unclear. The CDR3 is made up of 17 amino acids. Germline values: CDR1 LGHNT, CDR2 FRNRAP. V dropped 2 bases and J dropped 0 bases, with 14 bases sitting between them. The CDR3 here is CASGLTFQVNSGNTIYF. The CDR3, as DNA: TGTGCTAGTGGTTTGACCTTCCAGGTTAACTCTGGAAACACCATATATTTT.

This chain connects TRBV29-1 to TRBJ1-2; 11 bases align to TRBD1. The ends lost 4 bases at V and 8 bases at J; junction bases unmatched: 6. In germline, CDR1 is SQVTM, CDR2 ANQGSEA. There are 13 residues in the CDR3. CDR3 bases: TGCAGCGTTGGGACAGGGGGCGATAACGGCTACACCTTC. Translated: CSVGTGGDNGYTF.

The rearrangement uses TRBV6-5 and TRBJ2-7; D is perhaps TRBD1 (5 bases). The V end was cut by 7 bases, the J end by 4 bases, with 8 bases between. Looked up from germline, CDR1 is MNHEY and CDR2 is SVGAGI. The CDR3 runs 11 residues. Written as DNA, the CDR3 is TGTGCCAGCACAGGGAATTACGAGCAGTACTTC. Protein: CASTGNYEQYF.